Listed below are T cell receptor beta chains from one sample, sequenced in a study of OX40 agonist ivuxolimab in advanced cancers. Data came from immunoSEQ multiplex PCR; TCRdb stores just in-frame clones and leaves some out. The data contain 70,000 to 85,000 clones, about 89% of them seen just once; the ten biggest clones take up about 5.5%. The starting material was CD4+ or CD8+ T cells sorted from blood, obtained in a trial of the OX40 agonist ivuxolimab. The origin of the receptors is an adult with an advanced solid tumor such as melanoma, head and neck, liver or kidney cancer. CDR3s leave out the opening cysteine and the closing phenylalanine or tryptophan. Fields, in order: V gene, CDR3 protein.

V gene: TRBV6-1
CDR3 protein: ASTTRVETEAF

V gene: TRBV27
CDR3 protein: ASSSGQGADTQY

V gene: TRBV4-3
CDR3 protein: ASSGADGDEQY

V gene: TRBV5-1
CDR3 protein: ASSIGTGIMNTEAF

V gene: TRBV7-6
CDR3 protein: ASSSWGQEDNLRRGTEAF

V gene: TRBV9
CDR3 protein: ASSVGAGEGTDTQY

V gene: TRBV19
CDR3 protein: ASSISSGGSYNEQF

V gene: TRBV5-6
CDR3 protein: ASSPVEGQGKI

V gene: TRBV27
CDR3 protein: ASRDRGRAYNEQF

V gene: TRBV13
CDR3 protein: ASSAAYEQY

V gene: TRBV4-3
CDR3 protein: ASSQGAYTNTEAF

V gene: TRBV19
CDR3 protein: ASSIRTGGPEAF

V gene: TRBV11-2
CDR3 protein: ASRHDGYNSPLH

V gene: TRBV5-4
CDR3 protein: ASREGVRGMDEQF

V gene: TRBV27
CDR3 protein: ASSLESGAYNEQF

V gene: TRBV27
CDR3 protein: ASSFTGAGYEQY

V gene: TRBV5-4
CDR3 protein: ASMQGGTEAF

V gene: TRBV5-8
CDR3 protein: ASSFYGSPPSYEQY

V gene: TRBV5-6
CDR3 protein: ASSSTSRVYGNTIY

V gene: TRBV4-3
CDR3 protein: ASSQDWASGDNEQF

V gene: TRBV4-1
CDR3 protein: ASSQVKSDEQF

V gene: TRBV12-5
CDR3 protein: ASGPQDRHITDTQY

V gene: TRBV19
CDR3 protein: ASSIGLDEQY

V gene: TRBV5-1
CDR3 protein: ASSPGQGLNTEAF

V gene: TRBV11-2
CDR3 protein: ASSLDRFYEQY

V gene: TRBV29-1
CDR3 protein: SVEDLLAGPPPPFYNEQF